This T cell receptor beta chain was sequenced during a study of post-analysis software for immune sequencing data. Whole-study context: Included among the disease courses, which were recorded for the cohort, were relapsing-remitting, secondary progressive and progressive-relapsing multiple sclerosis. Study-wide points: Included in a set of roughly 5 TRBV segments more frequent in patients than controls were TRBV5-6, TRBV5-1 and TRBV20-1. For normalized Chao1 diversity, multiple sclerosis patients scored significantly lower than controls did.

Unique molecular identifiers were carried by the TCR beta cDNA libraries. Approximately 500,000 cDNA molecules were obtained from approximately 0.91 to 9.4 million T cells. Using its own MiXCR run on the PCR reads, TCRdb lists one record per CDR3 protein. The data contain roughly 600,000 distinct CDR3 sequences, roughly two fifths of them seen just once; the ten biggest clones take up approximately 1.7%. Germline V gives CDR1 MNHEY, CDR2 SMNVEV (reference sequence). The CDR3 runs 15 residues. To note about this clonotype: As yet, its antigen is unknown.

The sample consisted of blood. This chain joins TRBV27 and TRBJ2-4, with D possibly TRBD1 on 6 matching bases. TRBJ2-7 explains the end of the DNA better; the J call may be wrong. This clonotype was obtained from a girl aged 10 to 17 with multiple sclerosis. CDR3 bases: TGTGCCAGCAGTTTAATGGGGACATCCTTCCACGAGCAGTACTTC. This translates into CASSLMGTSFHEQYF.